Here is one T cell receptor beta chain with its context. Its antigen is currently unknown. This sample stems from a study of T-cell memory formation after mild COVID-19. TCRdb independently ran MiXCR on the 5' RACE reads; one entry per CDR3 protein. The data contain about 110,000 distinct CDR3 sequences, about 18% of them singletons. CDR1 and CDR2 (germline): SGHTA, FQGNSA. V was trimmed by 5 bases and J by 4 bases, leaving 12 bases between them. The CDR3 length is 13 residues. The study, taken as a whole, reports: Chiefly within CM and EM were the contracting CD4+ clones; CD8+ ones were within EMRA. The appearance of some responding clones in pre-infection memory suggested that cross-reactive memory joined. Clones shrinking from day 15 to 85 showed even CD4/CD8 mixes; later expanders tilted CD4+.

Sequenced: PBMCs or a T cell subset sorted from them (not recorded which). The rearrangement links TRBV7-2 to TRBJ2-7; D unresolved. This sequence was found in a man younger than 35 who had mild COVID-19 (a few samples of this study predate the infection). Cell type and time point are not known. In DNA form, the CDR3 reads TGTGCCAGCAGCCCACGGGCGCTATACGAGCAGTACTTC. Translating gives CASSPRALYEQYF. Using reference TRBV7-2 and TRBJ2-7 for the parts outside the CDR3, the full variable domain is GAGVSQSPSNKVTEKGKDVELRCDPISGHTALYWYRQSLGQGLEFLIYFQGNSAPDKSGLPSDRFSAERTGGSVSTLTIQRTQQEDSAVYLCASSPRALYEQYFGPGTRLTVT.